These T cell receptor beta chains were read from a single sample in a study of shared clonotypes between healthy human individuals. Clones were read by immunoSEQ multiplex PCR, and TCRdb kept only the in-frame ones, dropping some. The data contain approximately 2.4 million clones, approximately 96% of them singletons. Material for sequencing was naive CD4+ T cells sorted from blood. These receptors came from a man between 18 and 29 years old in good health. The CDR3 runs from the conserved cysteine through the conserved F or W. The order of the fields is D gene, V gene, clone size, CDR3 protein. The D gene is left open where the match is weak. Size tells how often a clone was seen (once, few, many) or the class of an expanded clone, and some rows leave it out.

>-|TRBV11-2|once
CASSLDGRGAQETQYF
>-|TRBV7-2|-
CASSLGGPAAQYF
>TRBD1|TRBV10-3|-
CAISQSTGGINGYTF
>TRBD1|TRBV5-6|once
CASSWGTGFSGNTIYF
>-|TRBV5-8|-
CASSSGNRLNTGELFF
>-|TRBV28|once
CASSSQGRTYEQYF
>TRBD2|TRBV5-5|-
CASSPERERAYEQYF
>-|TRBV10-3|-
CAISEGTLISYEQYF
>-|TRBV5-1|-
CASSQDPPDTQYF
>-|TRBV18|-
CASSPGSSNYGYTF
>TRBD1|TRBV30|-
CAWSRGRGTDSFVF
>TRBD1|TRBV29-1|-
CSVEAGGKAGSYEQYF
>-|TRBV5-4|once
CASSLFSTGPDEQYF